This is a list of T cell receptor beta chains from one sample in a study of blood T cell repertoires in COVID-19. Clones were read by immunoSEQ multiplex PCR, and TCRdb kept only the in-frame ones, dropping some. Of 120,000 to 150,000 clones detected, 80% to 90% appear once; the ten largest clones hold more than 0.8%. Sequenced sample: peripheral blood. These receptors were taken from a woman aged 45 to 65 with acute or convalescent COVID-19. The CDR3 runs from the conserved cysteine through the conserved F or W. The order of the fields is V gene, clone size, D gene, J gene, CDR3 DNA, CDR3 protein. The D gene is left open where the match is weak. Size is stated for part of the rows, as once, few or many counts, or as a class when the clone is expanded.

>TRBV7-7|NA|TRBD2|TRBJ2-3
TGTGCCAGCAGTGCCCGCGGGGGACCCACAGATACGCAGTATTTT
CASSARGGPTDTQYF
>TRBV5-1|NA|TRBD1|TRBJ1-1
TGCGCCAGCAGCCGCGGACAGGGCGGGACTGAAGCTTTCTTT
CASSRGQGGTEAFF
>TRBV10-2|NA|NA|TRBJ1-1
TGCGCCAGTGTCCCTTCGGGGACTGAAGCTTTCTTT
CASVPSGTEAFF
>TRBV30|NA|NA|TRBJ1-4
TGTGCCTGGAGTCCCGGAACTAATGAAAAACTGTTTTTT
CAWSPGTNEKLFF
>TRBV9|NA|TRBD1|TRBJ2-5
TGTGCCAGCAGCGTTGGGACAGTTCAAGAGACCCAGTACTTC
CASSVGTVQETQYF
>TRBV7-8|NA|NA|TRBJ2-6
TGTGCCAGCAGCTTGACGGGAGCCATTACTGGGGCCAACGTCCTGACTTTC
CASSLTGAITGANVLTF
>TRBV7-8|NA|TRBD2|TRBJ2-7
TGTGCCAGCAGCTTAGAACTAGCGGGGCACGAGCAGTACTTC
CASSLELAGHEQYF
>TRBV6-6|NA|TRBD1|TRBJ1-5
TGTGCCAGCAGTTACGGGACAGGGAGCAATCAGCCCCAGCATTTT
CASSYGTGSNQPQHF
>TRBV28|NA|NA|TRBJ1-2
TGTGCCACCATGGGCCCCCGGAGGGGAATGAATGGCTACACCTTC
CATMGPRRGMNGYTF
>TRBV7-9|few|TRBD1|TRBJ1-5
TGTGCCAGCAGTAGACCCGGGACAGGAGCTCAGCCCCAGCATTTT
CASSRPGTGAQPQHF
>TRBV30|NA|TRBD1|TRBJ1-1
TGTGCCTGGAGCCCAGGGGGCGCAAGATCGGGCACTGAAGCTTTCTTT
CAWSPGGARSGTEAFF
>TRBV9|NA|NA|TRBJ1-6
TGTGCCAGCAGCTTCACTGGGGCTGATAATTCACCCCTCCACTTT
CASSFTGADNSPLHF
>TRBV7-9|NA|TRBD1|TRBJ2-3
TGTGCCAGCAGCTTCCCGGGACAGGGGGCGGCAGATACGCAGTATTTT
CASSFPGQGAADTQYF
>TRBV19|NA|TRBD2|TRBJ2-5
TGTGCCAGTAGTTCCCTCGGGGGGGGTCAAGAGACCCAGTACTTC
CASSSLGGGQETQYF
>TRBV5-6|NA|NA|TRBJ1-5
TGTGCCAGCAGCCCACATGGTCAGCCCCAGCATTTT
CASSPHGQPQHF
>TRBV18|NA|NA|TRBJ2-1
TGTGCCAGCTCACTCGGACAGGGAGGGGGCAATGAGCAGTTCTTC
CASSLGQGGGNEQFF
>TRBV3-1/TRBV3-2|NA|TRBD1|TRBJ2-2
TGTGCCAGCAGCCATTCCCGGGGACAGGGGTTATCCGGGGAGCTGTTTTTT
CASSHSRGQGLSGELFF
>TRBV9|NA|TRBD1|TRBJ1-2
TGTGCCAGCAGCGCTCGACAGGGTGGAAGCTATGGCTACACCTTC
CASSARQGGSYGYTF
>TRBV4-1|NA|NA|TRBJ1-3
TGCGCCAGCAGCCAAATACTGATCTCTGGAAACACCATATATTTT
CASSQILISGNTIYF
>TRBV10-1|NA|NA|TRBJ2-1
TGCGCCAGCAGCCCGACTAGGGGTGAGCAGTTCTTC
CASSPTRGEQFF
>TRBV7-8|NA|NA|TRBJ1-4
TGTGCCAGCAGCCTGGGGACAAGTACTAATGAAAAACTGTTTTTT
CASSLGTSTNEKLFF
>TRBV19|NA|NA|TRBJ1-5
TGTGCCAGTAGCCAGACAGAAAATCAGCCCCAGCATTTT
CASSQTENQPQHF
>TRBV11-2|NA|TRBD2|TRBJ2-3
TGTGCCAGCAGCTTATTTGGGGCAACTAGCGGGAGTACAGATACGCAGTATTTT
CASSLFGATSGSTDTQYF
>TRBV5-1|NA|TRBD1|TRBJ1-1
TGCGCCAGCAGCAGCGGTGGACAGGGGGGTGAAGCTTTCTTT
CASSSGGQGGEAFF
>TRBV19|few|NA|TRBJ1-1
TGTGCCAGTAGTCGACAGCTCAGGGTGAACACTGAAGCTTTCTTT
CASSRQLRVNTEAFF
>TRBV6-5|NA|NA|TRBJ2-5
TGTGCCAGCATCCGGGAACATAGTGTCGAGACCCAGTACTTC
CASIREHSVETQYF
>TRBV11-3|NA|TRBD2|TRBJ2-1
TGTGCCAGCAGCTCCAGACTAGCGGGGGGCTCCTACAATGAGCAGTTCTTC
CASSSRLAGGSYNEQFF
>TRBV14|NA|NA|TRBJ1-1
TGTGCCAGCAGCTACAGTGAGAACACTGAAGCTTTCTTT
CASSYSENTEAFF
>TRBV19|NA|NA|TRBJ2-3
TGTGCCAGTAGTATAGTATCAGATACGCAGTATTTT
CASSIVSDTQYF
>TRBV10-1|NA|TRBD2|TRBJ2-3
TGCGCCAGCAGTGGGATCGGCGGGAGGGCCCTCGACACAGATACGCAGTATTTT
CASSGIGGRALDTDTQYF
>TRBV11-3|NA|NA|TRBJ2-6
TGTGCCAGCAGCTTGGGGAGTCGGTCTGGGGCCAACGTCCTGACTTTC
CASSLGSRSGANVLTF
>TRBV4-1|NA|TRBD2|TRBJ2-1
TGCGCCAGCAGCCAAGAATTCGGGACTAGCTACAATGAGCAGTTCTTC
CASSQEFGTSYNEQFF
>TRBV30|NA|NA|TRBJ2-2
TGTGCCTGGACCCGGAGGAACACCGGGGAGCTGTTTTTT
CAWTRRNTGELFF
>TRBV6-4|NA|NA|TRBJ1-6
TGTGCCAGCAGTGACCCCTCGGGGGGCCCACCCCTCCACTTT
CASSDPSGGPPLHF
>TRBV13|NA|NA|TRBJ1-6
TGTGCCAGCAGCTTCGGGGGAAGAGGTTCACCCCTCCACTTT
CASSFGGRGSPLHF
>TRBV12-3/TRBV12-4|few|NA|TRBJ1-1
TGTGCCAGCAGTTCGACAGTGAACACTGAAGCTTTCTTT
CASSSTVNTEAFF
>TRBV5-1|NA|TRBD1|TRBJ2-5
TGCGCCAGCAGCCTGGGACAGGGTTTTGTAAAGACCCAGTACTTC
CASSLGQGFVKTQYF
>TRBV30|NA|NA|TRBJ2-1
TGTGCCTGGACCGCCCCGGACCGAGGGGGTGAGCAGTTCTTC
CAWTAPDRGGEQFF
>TRBV19|NA|NA|TRBJ1-5
TGTGCCAGTAAGGAGGGTCCTGGCAATCAGCCCCAGCATTTT
CASKEGPGNQPQHF
>TRBV5-4|NA|TRBD1|TRBJ1-4
TGTGCCAGCAGCACCTGGGACAGGGTGAATGAAAAACTGTTTTTT
CASSTWDRVNEKLFF
>TRBV29-1|NA|NA|TRBJ1-5
TGCAGCGTGATGGGGGGGAATCAGCCCCAGCATTTT
CSVMGGNQPQHF
>TRBV18|NA|NA|TRBJ1-1
TGTGCCAGCTCTCGGGACACCCTGAACACTGAAGCTTTCTTT
CASSRDTLNTEAFF
>TRBV5-1|NA|TRBD2|TRBJ2-7
TGCGCCAGCAGCCCCAGACTAGCGGGGAGGTACGAGCAGTACTTC
CASSPRLAGRYEQYF
>TRBV9|NA|TRBD2|TRBJ2-1
TGTGCCAGCAGCTTACTAGCGGGGGTAAATGAGCAGTTCTTC
CASSLLAGVNEQFF
>TRBV6-4|NA|NA|TRBJ1-5
TGTGCCAGCAGTGCCGACACTTATCAGCCCCAGCATTTT
CASSADTYQPQHF
>TRBV5-4|NA|TRBD2|TRBJ2-7
TGTGCCAGCGCTCGGGGGGACGCCTACGAGCAGTACTTC
CASARGDAYEQYF
>TRBV19|NA|TRBD2|TRBJ2-5
TGTGCCAGTAGTGAGGGGACTAGCGGGAAGGAGACCCAGTACTTC
CASSEGTSGKETQYF
>TRBV7-8|NA|TRBD1|TRBJ1-2
TGTGCCAGCAGGCAGAACAGGGGGAATGGCTACACCTTC
CASRQNRGNGYTF